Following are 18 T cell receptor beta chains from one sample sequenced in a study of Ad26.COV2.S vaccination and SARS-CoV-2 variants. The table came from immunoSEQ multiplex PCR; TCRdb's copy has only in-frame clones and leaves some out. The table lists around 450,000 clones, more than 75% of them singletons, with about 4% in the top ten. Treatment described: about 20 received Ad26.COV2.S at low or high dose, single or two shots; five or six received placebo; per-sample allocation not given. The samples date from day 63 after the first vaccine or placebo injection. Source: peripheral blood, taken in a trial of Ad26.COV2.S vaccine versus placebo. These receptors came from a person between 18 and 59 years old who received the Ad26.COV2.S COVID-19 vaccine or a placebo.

The CDR3 nucleotides read TGTGCCAGTAGGAATTTTGCGGGAAACACCATATATTTT. This translates into CASRNFAGNTIYF. The chain links TRBV19 to TRBJ1-3; D gene unclear. The CDR3 has 13 amino acids. Trimming left V 6 bases short and J 4 bases short, with 10 bases between. Germline V gives CDR1 LNHDA, CDR2 SQIVND (reference sequence).

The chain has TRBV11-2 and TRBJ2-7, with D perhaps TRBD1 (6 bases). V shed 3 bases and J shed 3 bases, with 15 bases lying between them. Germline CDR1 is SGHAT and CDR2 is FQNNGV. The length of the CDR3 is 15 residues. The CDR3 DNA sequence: TGTGCCAGCAGCTTTTCCTCGGGACACCTCTACGAGCAGTACTTC. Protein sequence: CASSFSSGHLYEQYF.

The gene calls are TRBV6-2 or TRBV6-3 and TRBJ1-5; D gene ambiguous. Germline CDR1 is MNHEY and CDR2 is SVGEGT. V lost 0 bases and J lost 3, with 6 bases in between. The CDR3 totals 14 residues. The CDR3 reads CASSYSAVNQPQHF. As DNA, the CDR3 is TGTGCCAGCAGTTACTCGGCCGTCAATCAGCCCCAGCATTTT.

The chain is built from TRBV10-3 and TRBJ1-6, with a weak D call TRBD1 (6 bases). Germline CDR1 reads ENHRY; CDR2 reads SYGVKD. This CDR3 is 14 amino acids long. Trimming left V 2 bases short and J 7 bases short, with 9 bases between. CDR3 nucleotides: TGTGCCATCAGTGAGGGCACAGGGAATTCACCCCTCCACTTT. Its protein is CAISEGTGNSPLHF.

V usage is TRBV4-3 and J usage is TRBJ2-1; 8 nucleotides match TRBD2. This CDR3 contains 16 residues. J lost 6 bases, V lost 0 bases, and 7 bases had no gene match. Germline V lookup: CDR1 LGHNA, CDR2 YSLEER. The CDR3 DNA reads TGCGCCAGCAGCCAAGAGAGTCGGGGGGGCGGCAATGAGCAGTTCTTC. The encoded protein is CASSQESRGGGNEQFF.

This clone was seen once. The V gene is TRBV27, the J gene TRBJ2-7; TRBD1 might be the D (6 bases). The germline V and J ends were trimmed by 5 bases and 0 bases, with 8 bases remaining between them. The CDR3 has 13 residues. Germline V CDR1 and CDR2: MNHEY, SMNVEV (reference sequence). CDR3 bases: TGTGCCAGCAGTCCGACAGGCTCCTACGAGCAGTACTTC. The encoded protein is CASSPTGSYEQYF.

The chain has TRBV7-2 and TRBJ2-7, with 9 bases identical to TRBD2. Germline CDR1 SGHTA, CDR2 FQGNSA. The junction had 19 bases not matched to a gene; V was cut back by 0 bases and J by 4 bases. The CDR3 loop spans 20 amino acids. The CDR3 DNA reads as TGTGCCAGCAGCTTAGCGGTGGGAGGTAGCGGGGGCCAAAGCTTGTACGAGCAGTACTTC. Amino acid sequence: CASSLAVGGSGGQSLYEQYF.

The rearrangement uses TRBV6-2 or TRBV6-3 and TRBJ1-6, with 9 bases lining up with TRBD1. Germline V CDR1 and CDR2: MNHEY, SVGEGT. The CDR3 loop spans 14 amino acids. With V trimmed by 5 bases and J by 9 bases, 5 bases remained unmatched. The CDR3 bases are TGTGCCAGCAGTGCCGGGACAGGGAGTTCACCCCTCCACTTT. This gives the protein CASSAGTGSSPLHF.

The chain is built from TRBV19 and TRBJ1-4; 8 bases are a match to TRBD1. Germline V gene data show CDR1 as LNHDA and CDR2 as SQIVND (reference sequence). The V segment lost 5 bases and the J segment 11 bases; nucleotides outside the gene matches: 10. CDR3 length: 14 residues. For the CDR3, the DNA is TGTGCCAGTAGTGACCAGGGGGCCAACTTTAAACTGTTTTTT. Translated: CASSDQGANFKLFF.

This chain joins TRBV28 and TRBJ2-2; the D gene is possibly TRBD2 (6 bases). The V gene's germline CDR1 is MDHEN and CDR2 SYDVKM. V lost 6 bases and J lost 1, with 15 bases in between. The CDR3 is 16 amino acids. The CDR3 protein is CASSLAGTRNTGELFF. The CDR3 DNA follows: TGTGCCAGCAGCCTCGCCGGGACTCGGAACACCGGGGAGCTGTTTTTT. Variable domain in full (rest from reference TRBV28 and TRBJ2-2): DVKVTQSSRYLVKRTGEKVFLECVQDMDHENMFWYRQDPGLGLRLIYFSYDVKMKEKGDIPEGYSVSREKKERFSLILESASTNQTSMYLCASSLAGTRNTGELFFGEGSRLTVL.

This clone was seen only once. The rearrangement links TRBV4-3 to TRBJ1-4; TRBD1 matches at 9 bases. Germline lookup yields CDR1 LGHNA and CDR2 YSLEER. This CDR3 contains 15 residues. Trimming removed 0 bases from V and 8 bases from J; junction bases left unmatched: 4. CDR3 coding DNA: TGCGCCAGCAGCCAAGACCCGACAGGGGGGGAAAAACTGTTTTTT. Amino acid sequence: CASSQDPTGGEKLFF.

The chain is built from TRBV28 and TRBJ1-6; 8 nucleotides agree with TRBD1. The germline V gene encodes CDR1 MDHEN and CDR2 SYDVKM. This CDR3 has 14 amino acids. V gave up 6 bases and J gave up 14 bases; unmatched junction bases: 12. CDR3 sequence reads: CASRSDRAIPALHF. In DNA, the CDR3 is TGTGCCAGCAGATCGGACAGGGCTATTCCCGCCCTCCACTTT.

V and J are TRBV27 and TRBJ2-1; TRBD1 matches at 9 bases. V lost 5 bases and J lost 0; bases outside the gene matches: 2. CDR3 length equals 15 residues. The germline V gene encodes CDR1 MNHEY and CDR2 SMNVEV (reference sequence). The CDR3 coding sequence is TGTGCCAGCAGTGACAGGGGGAGCTCCTACAATGAGCAGTTCTTC. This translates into CASSDRGSSYNEQFF.

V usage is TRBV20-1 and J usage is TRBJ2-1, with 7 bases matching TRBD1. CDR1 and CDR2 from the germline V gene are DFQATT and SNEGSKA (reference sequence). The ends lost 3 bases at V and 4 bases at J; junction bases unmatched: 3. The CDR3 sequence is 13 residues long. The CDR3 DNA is TGCAGTGCTAGTCGGGGACAGTACAATGAGCAGTTCTTC. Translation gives CSASRGQYNEQFF.

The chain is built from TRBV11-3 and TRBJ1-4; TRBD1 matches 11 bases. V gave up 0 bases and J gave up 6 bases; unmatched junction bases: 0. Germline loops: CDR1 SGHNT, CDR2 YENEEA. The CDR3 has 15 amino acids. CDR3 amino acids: CASSLEDRGHEKLFF. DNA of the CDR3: TGTGCCAGCAGCTTAGAGGACAGGGGGCATGAAAAACTGTTTTTT.

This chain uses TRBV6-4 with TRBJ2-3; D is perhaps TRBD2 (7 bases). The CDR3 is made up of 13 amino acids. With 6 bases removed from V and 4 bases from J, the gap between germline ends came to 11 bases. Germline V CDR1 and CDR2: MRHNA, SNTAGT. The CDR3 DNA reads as TGTGCCAGCAGCGGGGGGCCCGCAGATACGCAGTATTTT. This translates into CASSGGPADTQYF.

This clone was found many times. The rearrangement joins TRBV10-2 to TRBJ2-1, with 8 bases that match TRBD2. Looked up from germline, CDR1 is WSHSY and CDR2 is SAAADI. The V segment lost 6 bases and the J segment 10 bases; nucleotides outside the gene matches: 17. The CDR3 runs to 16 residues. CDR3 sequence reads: CASRTRLGGGSGEQFF. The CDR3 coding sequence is TGCGCCAGCAGGACTCGCCTGGGCGGGGGGTCCGGAGAGCAGTTCTTC.

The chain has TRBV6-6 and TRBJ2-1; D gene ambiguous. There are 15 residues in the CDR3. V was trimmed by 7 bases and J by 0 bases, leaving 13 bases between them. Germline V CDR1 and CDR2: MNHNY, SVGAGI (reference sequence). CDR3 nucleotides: TGTGCCAGCACGACTGCCCGGAGCTCCTACAATGAGCAGTTCTTC. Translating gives CASTTARSSYNEQFF.